A single sample is the source of the 28 T cell receptor beta chains below, sequenced in a study of Ad26.COV2.S vaccination and SARS-CoV-2 variants. Here immunoSEQ multiplex PCR was the method, and the copy in TCRdb shows in-frame clones only, minus some. The table has 320,000 or so clones, roughly 90% seen once. Indicated treatment: around 19 received Ad26.COV2.S at low or high dose, single or two shots; roughly five received placebo; per-sample allocation not given. Specimen acquisition occurred on day 63 following the initial vaccine or placebo injection. Here the sequenced sample was peripheral blood, taken in a trial of Ad26.COV2.S vaccine versus placebo. Every receptor here comes from a person between 18 and 65 years old who received the Ad26.COV2.S COVID-19 vaccine or a placebo.

The rearrangement uses TRBV6-5 and TRBJ1-6; maybe TRBD1 (5 bases). Germline V CDR1 and CDR2: MNHEY, SVGAGI. CDR3 length: 16 residues. The V and J ends lost 2 bases and 4 bases respectively, with 12 bases between them. The CDR3 nucleotides read TGTGCCAGCAGTTACAGCCGGCAGGGTTATAATTCACCCCTCCACTTT. This codes for CASSYSRQGYNSPLHF.

J is TRBJ1-2 and V is TRBV9; 9 positions agree with TRBD1. Germline trimming cut 0 bases from V and 1 base from J; bases unmatched to any gene: 4. Germline CDR1 reads SGDLS; CDR2 reads YYNGEE. The CDR3 loop spans 16 amino acids. CDR3 loop: CASSVGDRVVNYGYTF. In DNA form, the CDR3 reads TGTGCCAGCAGCGTAGGGGACAGGGTGGTTAACTATGGCTACACCTTC.

The chain is built from TRBV5-1 and TRBJ2-1; 11 bases align to TRBD2. This CDR3 is 17 amino acids long. J gave up 3 bases and V 4 bases, and 9 bases lay outside the gene matches. Germline V gives CDR1 SGHRS, CDR2 YFSETQ. CDR3 region: CASSPGLAESNYNEQFF. DNA for the CDR3: TGCGCCAGCAGCCCGGGACTAGCGGAATCTAACTACAATGAGCAGTTCTTC.

The chain combines TRBV2 with TRBJ1-6; D remains ambiguous. The V gene lost 7 bases and the J gene lost 9 bases, with 13 bases spanning the gap. The CDR3 is 13 amino acids. Germline assignment: CDR1 SNHLY and CDR2 FYNNEI. CDR3 in amino acids: CASMWVAGSPLHF. The CDR3, as DNA: TGTGCCAGCATGTGGGTGGCGGGTTCACCCCTCCACTTT. Filled out from reference TRBV2 and TRBJ1-6, the complete variable domain reads EPEVTQTPSHQVTQMGQEVILRCVPISNHLYFYWYRQILGQKVEFLVSFYNNEISEKSEIFDDQFSVERPDGSNFTLKIRSTKLEDSAMYFCASMWVAGSPLHFGNGTRLTVT.

The genes are TRBV27 and TRBJ1-5; D unresolved. The CDR3 contains 15 residues. Germline V gene data show CDR1 as MNHEY and CDR2 as SMNVEV (reference sequence). V was cut by 7 bases and J by 3 bases, with 16 bases left in between. The CDR3: CASNPDGLDNQPQHF. The CDR3, as DNA: TGTGCCAGCAATCCGGACGGCCTTGACAATCAGCCCCAGCATTTT.

V gene TRBV9 combines with J gene TRBJ1-1; D may be TRBD1 (5 bases). Trimming took off 6 bases at V and 7 bases at J, with 16 bases between the two ends. CDR3 length: 13 amino acids. Germline CDR1 is SGDLS and CDR2 is YYNGEE. DNA for the CDR3: TGTGCCAGCACCTCTCTGACAGCTATTGAAGCTTTCTTT. Amino acids: CASTSLTAIEAFF.

The chain links TRBV7-2 to TRBJ2-7; 9 nucleotides line up with TRBD1. V was pared by 5 bases and J by 2 bases, with 7 bases of the junction left unmatched. This CDR3 spans 15 amino acids. Germline V gives CDR1 SGHTA, CDR2 FQGNSA. The CDR3 reads CASSLTGTGPYEQYV. In DNA form, the CDR3 reads TGTGCCAGCAGCCTAACGGGGACAGGGCCCTACGAGCAGTACGTC.

The V call is TRBV12-5, the J call TRBJ2-7; D possibly corresponds to TRBD1 (6 bases). The V end lost 5 bases, the J end lost 4 bases, and 21 bases lay between the germline ends. The CDR3 totals 16 residues. The V gene's germline CDR1 is LGHNT and CDR2 FRNRAP. The CDR3 region has the DNA TGTGCTAGTGGTACTCTGACGGACAGAGGCGAGTACGAGCAGTACTTC. Its protein product is CASGTLTDRGEYEQYF.

The V gene is TRBV6-5, the J gene TRBJ1-1; possibly TRBD1 for D (5 bases). CDR1 is MNHEY, CDR2 SVGAGI, per germline. V gave up 7 bases and J gave up 4 bases, with 16 bases separating them. This CDR3 is 14 amino acids long. The CDR3 DNA reads as TGTGCCAGCAAAGATCAGGGTATTGTCACTGAAGCTTTCTTT. The encoded protein is CASKDQGIVTEAFF.

The genes are TRBV14 and TRBJ1-1; TRBD1 is a possible D gene (5 bases). Germline V gene data show CDR1 as SGHDN and CDR2 as FVKESK. The length of the CDR3 is 17 residues. Trimming removed 0 bases at V and 0 bases at J, with 14 bases between. The CDR3 nucleotides read TGTGCCAGCAGCCAAGATTGGGGGGTTACCATGAACACTGAAGCTTTCTTT. Encoded protein: CASSQDWGVTMNTEAFF.

This chain joins TRBV19 and TRBJ1-5; no clear D. Deletions cut 6 bases from V and 4 bases from J, with 13 bases between. Germline V gene lookup returns CDR1 LNHDA and CDR2 SQIVND (reference sequence). The CDR3 has 14 residues. CDR3 region: CASRPEVGNQPQHF. CDR3 coding DNA: TGTGCCAGTAGGCCTGAGGTGGGTAATCAGCCCCAGCATTTT.

The chain carries TRBV19 and TRBJ2-7; D gene unclear. Germline V gene data show CDR1 as LNHDA and CDR2 as SQIVND (reference sequence). This CDR3 region has 12 residues. V lost 10 bases and J 6 bases, leaving 16 bases between the germline ends. This CDR3 reads CATLTDSGEQYF. In DNA, the CDR3 is TGTGCCACCCTAACAGATTCGGGCGAGCAGTACTTC.

The V and J genes are TRBV27 and TRBJ1-1; tentative D call: TRBD1 (5 bases). Looked up from germline, CDR1 is MNHEY and CDR2 is SMNVEV (reference sequence). The CDR3 is made up of 13 amino acids. V lost 4 bases and J lost 1, with 7 bases in between. CDR3 in DNA: TGTGCCAGCAGTTACCAGGGGAACACTGAAGCTTTCTTT. This gives the protein CASSYQGNTEAFF.

The chain recombines TRBV29-1 with TRBJ1-2; D gene uncertain. Trimming stripped 1 base from V and 5 bases from J, with 17 bases between. Germline V gene sequence: CDR1 SQVTM, CDR2 ANQGSEA. The CDR3 has 15 residues. The CDR3 is CSVEARWELGYGYTF. Written as DNA, the CDR3 is TGCAGCGTTGAAGCGCGATGGGAACTTGGGTATGGCTACACCTTC.

In nucleotides, the CDR3 is TGTGCCAGCAGCTCGACAGTGAGCACAGATACGCAGTATTTT. Translated, it gives CASSSTVSTDTQYF. This sequence joins TRBV11-3 and TRBJ2-3, with TRBD1 as a possible D gene (5 bases). Germline V gene data show CDR1 as SGHNT and CDR2 as YENEEA. V was pared by 4 bases and J by 0 bases, with 8 bases between. The CDR3 contains 14 residues.

The chain is built from TRBV19 and TRBJ2-2; D is undetermined. The CDR3 totals 11 residues. The germline V gene has CDR1 LNHDA and CDR2 SQIVND (reference sequence). The germline V and J ends were trimmed by 7 bases and 3 bases, with 3 bases remaining between them. CDR3 protein: CASTDTGELFF. CDR3 nucleotides: TGTGCCAGTACTGACACCGGGGAGCTGTTTTTT.

As concerns this clone: Other DNA sequences in this sample translate to the same CDR3. V usage is TRBV9 and J usage is TRBJ1-1; the D gene is possibly TRBD1 (5 bases). The CDR3 spans 14 residues. Trimming stripped 3 bases from V and 5 bases from J, with 14 bases between. Germline V CDR1 and CDR2: SGDLS, YYNGEE. This CDR3 is CASSAGTGGTEAFF. The CDR3 bases are TGTGCCAGCAGCGCCGGGACGGGAGGGACTGAAGCTTTCTTT.

This chain uses TRBV6-5 with TRBJ2-7, with D perhaps TRBD1 or TRBD2 (6 bases each). The CDR3 consists of 13 residues. Trimming took 4 bases from V and 6 from J, leaving 13 bases between them. Germline CDR1 and CDR2: MNHEY and SVGAGI. The CDR3 sequence is CASSSEGVREQYV. The CDR3 region has the DNA TGTGCCAGCAGTTCGGAGGGGGTCCGCGAGCAGTACGTC.

The V call is TRBV29-1, the J call TRBJ2-3; TRBD1 might be the D (6 bases). V dropped 3 bases and J dropped 1 base, with 11 bases sitting between them. CDR3 length: 14 residues. Germline assignment: CDR1 SQVTM and CDR2 ANQGSEA. This CDR3 reads CSVDLGHGTDTQYF. CDR3 DNA sequence: TGCAGCGTTGATCTGGGACACGGCACAGATACGCAGTATTTT.

The chain couples TRBV7-9 to TRBJ1-3; D gene uncertain. The CDR3 has 15 residues. Trimming pared 4 bases from V and 2 bases from J, leaving 12 bases between. Germline V gene sequence: CDR1 SEHNR, CDR2 FQNEAQ (reference sequence). CDR3 nucleotides: TGTGCCAGCAGCTCCCACAGCGAACCTGGAAACACCATATATTTT. Translated: CASSSHSEPGNTIYF.

V and J are TRBV7-2 and TRBJ1-2; 9 bases match TRBD1. The junction had 3 bases not matched to a gene; V was cut back by 5 bases and J by 5 bases. The germline V gene encodes CDR1 SGHTA and CDR2 FQGNSA. The CDR3 has 13 residues. As DNA, the CDR3 is TGTGCCAGCAGCGCGGGACAGGGATATGGCTACACCTTC. Residues: CASSAGQGYGYTF.

The V and J genes are TRBV10-3 and TRBJ2-3; 7 positions agree with TRBD1. V was clipped by 6 bases and J by 4 bases; unmatched bases: 10. CDR1 and CDR2 from the germline V gene are ENHRY and SYGVKD. The CDR3 totals 15 residues. DNA for the CDR3: TGTGCCATCAGCCAAACAGGGGATGGGGCAGATACGCAGTATTTT. This encodes CAISQTGDGADTQYF.

The J gene is TRBJ2-1, the V gene TRBV7-8; D uncertain. The length of the CDR3 is 12 residues. V lost 5 bases and J lost 6, with 8 bases in between. Germline-derived CDR1 and CDR2 are SGHVS and FQNEAQ. CDR3 coding DNA: TGTGCCAGCAGCCCCTATGTCAATGAGCAGTTCTTC. It translates to CASSPYVNEQFF. Based on the CDR3 plus reference TRBV7-8 and TRBJ2-1, the full variable domain is GAGVSQSPRYKVAKRGQDVALRCDPISGHVSLFWYQQALGQGPEFLTYFQNEAQLDKSGLPSDRFFAERPEGSVSTLKIQRTQQEDSAVYLCASSPYVNEQFFGPGTRLTVL.

In this sample, this clone turned up a few times. This chain connects TRBV24-1 to TRBJ2-1, with no clear D. The CDR3 sequence is 13 residues long. V was shortened by 1 base and J by 7 bases, with 7 bases between the two germline ends. Germline V CDR1 and CDR2: KGHDR, SFDVKD. The DNA for the CDR3 is TGTGCCACCAGTGATTTAGACACAAATGAGCAGTTCTTC. Residues: CATSDLDTNEQFF.

The V call is TRBV9, the J call TRBJ2-2; TRBD1 agrees at 7 bases. CDR1 SGDLS and CDR2 YYNGEE come from the germline V gene. The CDR3 totals 18 residues. V gave up 0 bases and J gave up 0 bases; unmatched junction bases: 8. CDR3 protein: CASSVAGQTYANTGELFF. CDR3 sequence (DNA): TGTGCCAGCAGCGTAGCGGGACAGACTTACGCGAACACCGGGGAGCTGTTTTTT.

The chain couples TRBV13 to TRBJ2-5; D is unresolved. The CDR3 runs 12 residues. Trimming took 4 bases from V and 3 from J, leaving 6 bases between them. In germline, CDR1 is PRHDT, CDR2 FYEKMQ (reference sequence). The CDR3 loop reads CASSSLEETQYF. CDR3 nucleotides: TGTGCCAGCAGCTCCCTTGAAGAGACCCAGTACTTC.

The chain links TRBV27 to TRBJ1-1, with 7 bases fitting TRBD1. Trimming at V came to 4 bases and at J to 2 bases, leaving 4 bases not matched to a gene. This CDR3 region has 14 residues. Germline V CDR1 and CDR2: MNHEY, SMNVEV (reference sequence). This CDR3 reads CASSSRQGNTEAFF. CDR3 sequence (DNA): TGTGCCAGCAGTTCAAGACAGGGAAACACTGAAGCTTTCTTT.

The V call is TRBV6-2 or TRBV6-3, the J call TRBJ1-1; 8 positions match TRBD1. CDR3 length equals 15 residues. Germline V gene data show CDR1 as MNHEY and CDR2 as SVGEGT. V was clipped by 5 bases and J by 0 bases; unmatched bases: 5. DNA for the CDR3: TGTGCCAGCAGTACCCGACAGGGGTTGAACACTGAAGCTTTCTTT. It is translated as CASSTRQGLNTEAFF.